This T cell receptor (beta chain) is drawn from a study of T-cell reconstitution after alpha-beta-depleted transplantation in children. This clonotype was observed a handful of times. The CDR3 has 12 amino acids. Per the germline V gene, CDR1 is SQVTM and CDR2 is ANQGSEA. V lost 2 bases to trimming and J lost 9 bases, with 11 bases between them. The library targeted TCRbeta and was prepared with unique molecular identifiers. TCRdb re-analysed the PCR reads in MiXCR, keeping a single row per CDR3 protein. This sample yields roughly 300,000 distinct CDR3 sequences, of which 9% to 12% are seen a single time; around 2.3% belongs to the top ten.

The chain recombines TRBV29-1 with TRBJ2-1; D uncertain. This TCR came from a human donor who donated a stem cell graft to a child with acute lymphoblastic leukemia. The sample consisted of PBMCs from the stem cell graft donor, taken from the stem cell graft. CDR3 in DNA: TGCAGCGTTGAATATGGGGTCGGTGAGCAGTTCTTC. Its protein is CSVEYGVGEQFF.